The present T cell receptor beta chain was sequenced within a study of monozygotic twins with inflammatory bowel disease. The CDR3 extends over 11 amino acids. The V gene's germline CDR1 is SQVTM and CDR2 ANQGSEA. A remark on this clonotype: Its antigen is as yet unknown.

Making each TCR library took around 3,400 ng of total RNA. cDNA was produced in eight separate reactions per sample. TCRdb reprocessed the 5' RACE reads and reports one entry per CDR3 protein, with no DNA. The table for this sample gives a few hundred thousand distinct CDR3 sequences. Per donor, roughly 2.5 ml of blood was collected and frozen. Study-wide findings and caveats: It was observed that concordant and discordant twins did not differ in repertoire similarity, possibly given limited power.

The chain employs TRBV29-1 and TRBJ2-5; the D gene TCRdb calls, TRBD1, cannot be checked with no DNA. The receptor's source is a human donor with ulcerative colitis or Crohn's disease, or a healthy co-twin of an affected twin (not recorded which). The sequenced sample consisted of blood. The CDR3 sequence is CSTDSQETQYF. The variable domain in full, completed from reference TRBV29-1 and TRBJ2-5, reads SAVISQKPSRDICQRGTSLTIQCQVDSQVTMMFWYRQQPGQSLTLIATANQGSEATYESGFVIDKFPISRPNLTFSTLTVSNMSPEDSSIYLCSTDSQETQYFGPGTRLLVL.